This T cell receptor beta chain originates from a study of regulatory T cells in long-lasting Graves disease. Study-wide findings and caveats: Accuracy was perhaps lowered by the small sample size.

This clonotype was picked up many times. Its target is unknown. This sample's time point: newly diagnosed GD, antithyroid drugs for less than 3 months. Isolated PBMC RNA provided the starting material for the TCR library. Through Arm-PCR of CDR3 regions and iRepertoire HTBI primers, TCR beta libraries were built. TCRdb passed the multiplex PCR reads through MiXCR, listing each CDR3 protein once. The sample carries 450,000 to 650,000 distinct CDR3 sequences, 15% to 20% recorded once. The ends were cut back, 8 bases at V and 2 bases at J, with 12 bases in the middle. This CDR3 region has 14 residues. CDR1 is SNHLY and CDR2 is FYNNEI in the germline V gene. These data are also associated with another study on T cells in Graves' hyperthyroidism and ophthalmopathy. That source adds: The study defined stable Graves' hyperthyroidism as no ophthalmopathy progression within 18 months.

The sequencing here drew on peripheral blood mononuclear cells (PBMCs), taken at new diagnosis, from a patient treated with antithyroid drugs. The sequence derives from a woman in her forties or fifties with Graves disease. V is TRBV2 and J is TRBJ2-2, with TRBD2 as a possible D gene (6 bases). The CDR3 loop reads CASGTGVNTGELFF. DNA of the CDR3: TGTGCCAGCGGGACGGGGGTTAACACCGGGGAGCTGTTTTTT.